Described below is a single T cell receptor (beta chain) sequence and its context. Antigen unknown. The data were obtained in a study of long-term antiretroviral therapy in people with HIV. This CDR3 comprises 14 residues. Germline V CDR1 and CDR2: MDHEN, SYDVKM. Deletions cut 6 bases from V and 3 bases from J, with 13 bases between. The assay, immunoSEQ v3.0, was run at survey level. Sequenced by immunoSEQ multiplex PCR; TCRdb stores in-frame clones only, minus some. The table has 9,500 to 15,000 clones, about three quarters seen once. Study-wide points: HIV repertoires had narrower CDR3 length ranges than controls. Diversity remained lower than transplant donor controls, even though it increased after ART.

The clonotype was recovered from a man between 40 and 49 years old with HIV. The input for sequencing was unsorted PBMCs, taken approximately 3.1 years before starting antiretroviral therapy. This rearrangement joins TRBV28 to TRBJ2-3; no firm D call. CDR3 nucleotides: TGTGCCAGCAGCGCCGCAGTGATAACAGATACGCAGTATTTT. Protein sequence: CASSAAVITDTQYF.